A selection of T cell receptor beta chains follows, all from one sample in a study of human T cells and chemical hapten exposure. TCRdb re-called the RACE reads with MiXCR, one entry per CDR3 protein. Among about 360,000 distinct CDR3 sequences listed, roughly 6.9% were seen once. The material sequenced was whole blood, taken in connection with sensitization to the hapten diphenylcyclopropenone (DPC). Receptor source: a woman under 30 with alopecia areata. Some clones in this sample may be carry-over from other donors' samples. CDR3s include the opening cysteine and the closing phenylalanine or tryptophan. Each record gives: D gene, V gene, J gene, clone size, CDR3 DNA, CDR3 protein. A D gene is named only where the DNA matches it firmly. Clone sizes are given selectively: once, few, many, or a class where the clone is expanded.

D gene: NA
V gene: TRBV11-3
J gene: TRBJ2-1
clone size: NA
CDR3 DNA: TGTGCCAGCAGCTCCCGAAACTCCTACAATGAGCAGTTCTTC
CDR3 protein: CASSSRNSYNEQFF

D gene: NA
V gene: TRBV18
J gene: TRBJ1-1
clone size: many
CDR3 DNA: TGTGCCAGCTCGCCGGGACTTCAGAACACTGAAGCTTTCTTT
CDR3 protein: CASSPGLQNTEAFF

D gene: NA
V gene: TRBV18
J gene: TRBJ2-1
clone size: NA
CDR3 DNA: TGTGCCAGCTCACCAACGAGACAAACTGAGGATGAGCAGTTCTTC
CDR3 protein: CASSPTRQTEDEQFF

D gene: NA
V gene: TRBV5-1
J gene: TRBJ2-3
clone size: few
CDR3 DNA: TGCGCCAGCAGCTTTGGGACCGCCGGAGATACGCAGTATTTT
CDR3 protein: CASSFGTAGDTQYF

D gene: TRBD1
V gene: TRBV10-3
J gene: TRBJ2-6
clone size: many
CDR3 DNA: TGTGCCATCGGGGGGACAGGGGGCGCAACTGGGGCCAACGTCCTGACTTTC
CDR3 protein: CAIGGTGGATGANVLTF

D gene: TRBD1
V gene: TRBV24-1
J gene: TRBJ1-5
clone size: NA
CDR3 DNA: TGTGCCCCACAGGGGGCTAATCAGCCCCAGCATTTT
CDR3 protein: CAPQGANQPQHF

D gene: NA
V gene: TRBV12-3/TRBV12-4
J gene: TRBJ2-1
clone size: NA
CDR3 DNA: TGTGCCAGCACTCCTTTCCCGGCCGACGGGAACAATGAGCAGTTCTTC
CDR3 protein: CASTPFPADGNNEQFF

D gene: NA
V gene: TRBV7-2
J gene: TRBJ2-5
clone size: NA
CDR3 DNA: TGTGCCAGCAGCCCTACTACAGGGCAAGAGACCCAGTACTTC
CDR3 protein: CASSPTTGQETQYF

D gene: TRBD1
V gene: TRBV6-5
J gene: TRBJ2-7
clone size: many
CDR3 DNA: TGTGCCAGCAGATCCCAGGGGGCGAGAGAGCAGTACTTC
CDR3 protein: CASRSQGAREQYF

D gene: NA
V gene: TRBV7-6
J gene: TRBJ2-7
clone size: many
CDR3 DNA: TGTGCCAGCAGCTCCGGGAAGTCGGTGACCCACGAGCAGTACTTC
CDR3 protein: CASSSGKSVTHEQYF

D gene: NA
V gene: TRBV28
J gene: TRBJ2-5
clone size: few
CDR3 DNA: TGTGCCAGCAGTTTAACAGGGACGAGAGAGACCCAGTACTTC
CDR3 protein: CASSLTGTRETQYF

D gene: NA
V gene: TRBV4-3
J gene: TRBJ1-1
clone size: medium-sized
CDR3 DNA: TGCGCCAGCAGCCGGGAGGCGGAAACTGAAGCTTTCTTT
CDR3 protein: CASSREAETEAFF

D gene: TRBD1
V gene: TRBV29-1
J gene: TRBJ2-5
clone size: many
CDR3 DNA: TGCAGCGTTGAAGGGGCAGGGGGAGAGACCCAGTACTTC
CDR3 protein: CSVEGAGGETQYF

D gene: NA
V gene: TRBV7-9
J gene: TRBJ2-3
clone size: many
CDR3 DNA: TGTGCCAGCAGCTGGGACCTGAGAGATACGCAGTATTTT
CDR3 protein: CASSWDLRDTQYF

D gene: NA
V gene: TRBV7-2
J gene: TRBJ1-2
clone size: few
CDR3 DNA: TGTGCCAGCAGCTTATCCGGCAGGGGCGGCTATGGCTACACCTTC
CDR3 protein: CASSLSGRGGYGYTF

D gene: NA
V gene: TRBV6-2/TRBV6-3
J gene: TRBJ1-5
clone size: many
CDR3 DNA: TGTGCCAGCAGTTATTCGAGGCAGTCCGGTCAGCCCCAGCATTTT
CDR3 protein: CASSYSRQSGQPQHF

D gene: TRBD1
V gene: TRBV20-1
J gene: TRBJ1-2
clone size: many
CDR3 DNA: TGCAGTGCCCAAGACAGGGGGAAGTATGGCTACACCTTC
CDR3 protein: CSAQDRGKYGYTF

D gene: NA
V gene: TRBV12-3/TRBV12-4
J gene: TRBJ2-3
clone size: few
CDR3 DNA: TGTGCCAGCAGTTTGCAGACGCAGTATTTT
CDR3 protein: CASSLQTQYF

D gene: NA
V gene: TRBV11-2
J gene: TRBJ1-1
clone size: few
CDR3 DNA: TGTGCCAGCAGCTTGCTGACAGCGGCCCTGAACACTGAAGCTTTCTTT
CDR3 protein: CASSLLTAALNTEAFF